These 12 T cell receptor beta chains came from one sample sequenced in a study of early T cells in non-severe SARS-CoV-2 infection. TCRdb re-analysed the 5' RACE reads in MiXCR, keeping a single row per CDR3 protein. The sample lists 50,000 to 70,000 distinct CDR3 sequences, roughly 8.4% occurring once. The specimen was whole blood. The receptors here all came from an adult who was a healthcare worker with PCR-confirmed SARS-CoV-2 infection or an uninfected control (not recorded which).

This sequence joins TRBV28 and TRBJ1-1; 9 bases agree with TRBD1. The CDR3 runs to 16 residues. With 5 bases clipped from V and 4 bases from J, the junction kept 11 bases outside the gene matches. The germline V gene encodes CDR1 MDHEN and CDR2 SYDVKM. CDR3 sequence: CASSLGDRAGSTEAFF. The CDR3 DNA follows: TGTGCCAGCAGTCTTGGGGACAGGGCTGGTAGCACTGAAGCTTTCTTT.

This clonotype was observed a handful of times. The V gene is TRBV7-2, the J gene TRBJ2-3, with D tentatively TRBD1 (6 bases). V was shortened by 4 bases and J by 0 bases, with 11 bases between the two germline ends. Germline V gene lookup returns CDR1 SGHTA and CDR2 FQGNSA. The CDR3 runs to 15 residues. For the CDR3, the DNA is TGTGCCAGCAGCTCGCGGACAGCTAGCACAGATACGCAGTATTTT. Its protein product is CASSSRTASTDTQYF.

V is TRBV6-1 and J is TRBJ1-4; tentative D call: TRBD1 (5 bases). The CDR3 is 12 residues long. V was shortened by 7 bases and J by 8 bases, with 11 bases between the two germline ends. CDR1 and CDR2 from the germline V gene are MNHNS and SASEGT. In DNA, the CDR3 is TGTGCCAGCATGGGGGACGGAGAAAAACTGTTTTTT. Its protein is CASMGDGEKLFF.

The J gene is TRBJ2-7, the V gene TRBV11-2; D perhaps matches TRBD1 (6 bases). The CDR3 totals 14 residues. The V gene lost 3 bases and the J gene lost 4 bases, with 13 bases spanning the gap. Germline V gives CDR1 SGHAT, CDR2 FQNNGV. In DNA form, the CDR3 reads TGTGCCAGCAGCTTGGGACATAAGTATTACGAGCAGTACTTC. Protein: CASSLGHKYYEQYF.

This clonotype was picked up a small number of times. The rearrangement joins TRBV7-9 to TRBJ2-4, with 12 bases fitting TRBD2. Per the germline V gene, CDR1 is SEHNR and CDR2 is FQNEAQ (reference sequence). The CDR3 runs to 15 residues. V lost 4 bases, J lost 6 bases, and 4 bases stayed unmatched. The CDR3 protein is CASSSPGLAGNIQYF. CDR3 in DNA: TGTGCCAGCAGCTCACCGGGACTAGCGGGAAACATTCAGTACTTC.

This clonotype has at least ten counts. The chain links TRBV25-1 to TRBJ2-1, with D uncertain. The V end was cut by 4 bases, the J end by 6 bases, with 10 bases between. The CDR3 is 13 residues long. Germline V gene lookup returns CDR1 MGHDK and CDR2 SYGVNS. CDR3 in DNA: TGTGCCAGCAGTGCTAGTTGGAGCAATGAGCAGTTCTTC. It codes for CASSASWSNEQFF.

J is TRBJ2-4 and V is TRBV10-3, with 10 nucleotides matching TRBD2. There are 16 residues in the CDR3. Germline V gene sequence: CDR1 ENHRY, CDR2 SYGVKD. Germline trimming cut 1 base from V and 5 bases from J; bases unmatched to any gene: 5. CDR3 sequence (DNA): TGTGCCATCAGTGAGTGGGCTAGCGGGAGTCAAAACATTCAGTACTTC. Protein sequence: CAISEWASGSQNIQYF.

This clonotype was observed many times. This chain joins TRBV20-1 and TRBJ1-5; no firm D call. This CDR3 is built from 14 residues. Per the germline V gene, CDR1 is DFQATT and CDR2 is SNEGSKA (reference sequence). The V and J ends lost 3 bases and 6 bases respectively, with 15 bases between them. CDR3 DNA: TGCAGTGCTAGTGCCGGGATGGAGAGTCAGCCCCAGCATTTT. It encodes CSASAGMESQPQHF.

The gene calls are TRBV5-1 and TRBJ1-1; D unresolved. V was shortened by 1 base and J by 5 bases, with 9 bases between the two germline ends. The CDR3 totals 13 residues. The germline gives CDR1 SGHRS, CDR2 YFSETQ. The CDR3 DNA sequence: TGCGCCAGCAGCTTGATCTCTAGTACTGAAGCTTTCTTT. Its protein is CASSLISSTEAFF.

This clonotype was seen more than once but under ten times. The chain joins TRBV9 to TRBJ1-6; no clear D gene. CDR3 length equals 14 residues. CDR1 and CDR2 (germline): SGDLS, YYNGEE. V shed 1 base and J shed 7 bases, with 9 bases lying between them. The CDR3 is CASSVRTGNSPLHF. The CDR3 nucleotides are TGTGCCAGCAGCGTAAGAACGGGGAATTCACCCCTCCACTTT. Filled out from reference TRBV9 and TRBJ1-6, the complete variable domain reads DSGVTQTPKHLITATGQRVTLRCSPRSGDLSVYWYQQSLDQGLQFLIQYYNGEERAKGNILERFSAQQFPDLHSELNLSSLELGDSALYFCASSVRTGNSPLHFGNGTRLTVT.

CDR3 bases: TGTGCCAGCAGCCGGGGGGTCCCGACCTACGAGCAGTACTTC. It yields the protein CASSRGVPTYEQYF. This chain joins TRBV21-1 and TRBJ2-7; TRBD1 reflects the table's D call only, with no check against the DNA. TRBV21-1 constitutes a pseudogene. The CDR3 has 14 residues.

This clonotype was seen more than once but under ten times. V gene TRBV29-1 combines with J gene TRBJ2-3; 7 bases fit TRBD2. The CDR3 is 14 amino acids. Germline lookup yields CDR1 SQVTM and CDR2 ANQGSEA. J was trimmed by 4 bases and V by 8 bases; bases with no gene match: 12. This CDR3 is CSSRGGPLSDTQYF. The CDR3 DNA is TGCAGCTCGAGGGGAGGGCCCCTTTCAGATACGCAGTATTTT.